Shown below are 9 T cell receptor beta chains from a single sample sequenced in a study of cytomegalovirus exposure and HLA in healthy donors. PCR employed 60 Vbeta and 13 Jbeta primers. Here immunoSEQ multiplex PCR was the method, and the copy in TCRdb shows in-frame clones only, minus some. The repertoire has about 140,000 clones, roughly three quarters of them found once; the top ten carry more than 0.85%. The sequenced material came from PBMCs. These receptors were obtained from a man aged 18-30 years in good health and CMV-seronegative.

The chain is built from TRBV6-1 and TRBJ2-3; D ambiguous. Germline-derived CDR1 and CDR2 are MNHNS and SASEGT. There are 14 residues in the CDR3. Trimming took 10 bases from V and 1 from J, leaving 15 bases between them. The CDR3 here is CAISVSWRTDTQYF. The DNA for the CDR3 is TGTGCCATCTCAGTTTCATGGCGCACAGATACGCAGTATTTT.

V usage is TRBV11-2 and J usage is TRBJ1-1; D is ambiguous. The CDR3 extends over 13 amino acids. The germline gives CDR1 SGHAT, CDR2 FQNNGV. V gave up 1 base and J gave up 2 bases, with 5 bases separating them. In DNA form, the CDR3 reads TGTGCCAGCAGCTTAGTCAGAAACACTGAAGCTTTCTTT. This encodes CASSLVRNTEAFF.

The chain joins TRBV30 to TRBJ1-2; 7 positions match TRBD1. Germline CDR1 reads GTSNPN; CDR2 reads SVGIG (reference sequence). The J segment lost 8 bases and the V segment lost 0 bases, leaving 9 bases of the junction unmatched. CDR3 length: 14 residues. The CDR3 reads CAWSVTGLFEGYTF. In DNA form, the CDR3 reads TGTGCCTGGAGTGTGACAGGGCTCTTTGAAGGCTACACCTTC.

This clone was seen ten or more times. V is TRBV4-3 and J is TRBJ1-6; 9 nucleotides match TRBD1. Trimming cost V 10 bases and J 10 bases; bases outside gene matches: 8. CDR3 length equals 13 residues. From germline, CDR1 is LGHNA and CDR2 YSLEER. CDR3 nucleotides: TGCGCCACCTCGGGACAGGGTGACTCACCCCTCCACTTT. Its translation: CATSGQGDSPLHF.

This sequence joins TRBV19 and TRBJ2-7; 7 bases fit TRBD1. V shed 3 bases, J shed 0 bases, and the junction held 5 bases outside the gene matches. The germline gives CDR1 LNHDA, CDR2 SQIVND (reference sequence). The CDR3 totals 15 residues. CDR3 DNA: TGTGCCAGTAGTATTTTTACAGGGGCCTCCTACGAGCAGTACTTC. Amino acid sequence: CASSIFTGASYEQYF.

The rearrangement uses TRBV5-5 and TRBJ1-2; D not certain. The CDR3 has 12 residues. The germline CDR1 and CDR2 sequences are SGHKS and YYEKEE (reference sequence). V was trimmed by 0 bases and J by 6 bases, leaving 6 bases between them. The CDR3 sequence is CASSLGGHGYTF. CDR3 in DNA: TGTGCCAGCAGCTTGGGCGGGCATGGCTACACCTTC.

This clone has a handful of counts. The chain joins TRBV5-6 to TRBJ2-7; TRBD1 matches 8 bases. This CDR3 has 14 amino acids. V gave up 4 bases and J gave up 3 bases; unmatched junction bases: 6. Per germline, CDR1 SGHDT and CDR2 YYEEEE. Written as DNA, the CDR3 is TGTGCCAGCAGCAGCGACAGGGGATTCTACGAGCAGTACTTC. Protein: CASSSDRGFYEQYF.

V is TRBV18 and J is TRBJ2-3; D remains ambiguous. The CDR3 is 16 residues long. The germline V gene has CDR1 KGHSH and CDR2 LQKENI. Trimming shortened V by 4 bases and J by 0 bases, and 14 bases separated the two germline ends. The CDR3, as DNA: TGTGCCAGCTCACAAGAGAGGCTTCGAAGCACAGATACGCAGTATTTT. Translated: CASSQERLRSTDTQYF.

This clone has just one count. The chain has TRBV5-6 and TRBJ2-3; 9 bases agree with TRBD1. The CDR3 is made up of 14 amino acids. Germline V gene sequence: CDR1 SGHDT, CDR2 YYEEEE. Unmatched junction bases numbered 0, after V lost 3 bases and J lost 1 base. CDR3 sequence (DNA): TGTGCCAGCAGCTGGACAGGGGGCACAGATACGCAGTATTTT. This encodes CASSWTGGTDTQYF.